Given below is one T cell receptor beta chain in context. The data stem from a study of immune evolution from preneoplasia to lung adenocarcinoma. Each case's diagnosis was confirmed by two pathologists on H&E. Premalignant or tumor cells were enriched by macro-dissection after pathologic assessment. TCRdb's copy holds only in-frame clones and misses some; the assay was immunoSEQ multiplex PCR. The table shows 39,000 or so clones, with around 80% occurring only once. The germline V and J ends were trimmed by 8 bases and 0 bases, with 16 bases remaining between them. The V gene's germline CDR1 is SQVTM and CDR2 ANQGSEA. The length of the CDR3 is 14 residues.

Sequencing was performed on FFPE invasive lung adenocarcinoma tissue. This sequence was found in a person in their sixties with lung adenocarcinoma. V is TRBV29-1 and J is TRBJ2-5, with D perhaps assigned TRBD1 or TRBD2 (6 bases each). CDR3 nucleotide sequence: TGCAGCTGTTTTCGGAGGGGGGACCAAGAGACCCAGTACTTC. It translates to CSCFRRGDQETQYF.